The T cell receptor (beta chain) under discussion was sequenced for a study of CXCR3-negative and CXCR3-positive naive CD8 T cells (dated by TCRdb to between 2018 and 2020). Turning to the overall study: In total, some 130 million TRB reads were obtained, or roughly 1.5 +/- 0.3 million reads per library. Data from ten to twelve donors, pooled across two independent experiments, went into the diversity and physicochemical repertoire analyses. For the TRBV-TRBJ cluster analysis, the naive subsets came from roughly 5 donors, while the memory cells came from 3 donors. General findings and caveats noted by the study authors: Both naive subsets had comparably high repertoire diversity, while memory CD8+ T cells had much lower repertoire diversity. Freshly isolated PBMCs were used for most assays because CXCR3 expression partially decreased after cryopreservation. Because surface CD5, which is linked to self-reactivity in mice, was comparable between the naive subsets, TCR interaction strength was also inferred from the physicochemical properties of TRB CDR3s. TRB CDR3s from CXCR3-positive naive cells showed higher hydrophobicity (lower Kidera factor 4), lower energy, and higher strength and volume indices than CXCR3-negative naive cells. Within the same donor, TRBV-TRBJ usage looked similar between naive CXCR3-negative and CXCR3-positive cells, but memory cells had distinct patterns.

Of note for this clonotype: This clone's antigen is unknown.

According to the germline V gene, CDR1 reads ENHRY and CDR2 reads SYGVKD. The CDR3 has 15 amino acids, counting the end cysteine and phenylalanine. No DNA was logged. Each CD8+ T cell subset was flow-sorted in triplicate, and some 310,000 cells per subset were placed directly into RLT lysis buffer. Naive CD8+ T cells were defined stringently as CD45RO-CCR7+CD27+CD95- to exclude memory contaminants. Peripheral blood mononuclear cells were isolated from buffy coats by standard density gradient centrifugation. A FACSAria III was used to flow-sort naive CXCR3-negative and CXCR3-positive CD8+ T cells. An RNeasy Mini Kit was used to extract total RNA from the sorted cells. The instrument was a NextSeq 550. The Human TCR Profiling Kit (MiLaboratory) was used to prepare UMI-labeled 5' RACE TRB cDNA libraries. cDNA synthesis used the entire amount of extracted RNA, and PCR amplification then used the entire amount of cDNA produced. Libraries were prepared in parallel with an identical number of PCR cycles. The paper's data handling went like this. With a minimum of two reads required per UMI, MIGEC and MiXCR pulled out about 50,000 +/- 10,000 unique UMI-labeled TRB cDNA molecules from each library. Each library averaged about 37,000 +/- 9,700 functional in-frame TRB CDR3 nucleotide clonotypes without stop codons. After each sample was downsampled to 5000 UMI-labeled TRB molecules, VDJtools was used to calculate diversity metrics such as normalized Shannon-Wiener and Chao1. VDJtools was used to calculate clonotype-size-weighted physicochemical properties of the central five CDR3 residues, namely interaction energy, strength, volume and Kidera factor 4. Each CDR3 protein sequence appears as one entry after TCRdb reprocessed the reads, and no DNA is included. The authors' filters were not applied to this entry. This sample's table contains over 100,000 distinct CDR3 sequences. 0.29% of the sample goes to the ten largest clones.

The TCR was taken from a human donor in good health. Some clones in this sample may be carry-over from other donors' samples. The chain links TRBV10-3 with TRBJ2-5; TCRdb designates TRBD1, a call that cannot be tested without DNA. Material for sequencing was naive CXCR3- CD8+ T cells from blood. This specimen's cell subset or site label, per the study, means: CD45RO-CCR7+CD27+CD95- naive CD8+ T cells lacking CXCR3 (TNR3-). The CDR3 reads CATSLQGPNQETQYF.